Here is one T cell receptor (beta chain) with its context. This record belongs to a study of CD8+ T cells in alopecia areata. Turning to the study itself: Percentage of affected scalp area was the basis on which treated patients' severity was scored.

The treatment is: oral pan-JAK inhibitor, 5-10 mg twice daily. PBMCs provided sorted CD4+ and CD8+ T cells. The germline CDR1 and CDR2 sequences are SQVTM and ANQGSEA. The CDR3 runs to 13 residues. Extracted RNA was reverse transcribed, and the resulting cDNA served as sequencing template. TCRdb's copy holds only in-frame clones and misses some; the assay was immunoSEQ multiplex PCR. The profile shows about 220,000 clones, more than 45% of them singletons. The sample here was CD4+ T cells sorted from blood, taken at week 4, from a patient treated with tofacitinib. The J gene is TRBJ2-3, the V gene TRBV29-1, with 11 nucleotides matching TRBD2. This sequence was found in a human donor with alopecia areata. CDR3 in DNA: TGCAGTAGCGGGGGGGCAGTAGGAGATACGCAGTATTTT. It translates to CSSGGAVGDTQYF.